This T cell receptor beta chain appears in the sequencing data of a study of CD8 T cells in Susac syndrome. General study results and limits: As the study acknowledged, the number of individuals in its TCR sequencing and HLA analysis was relatively small.

Random hexamers primed reverse transcription of about 0.45 to 1 ug RNA. Amplification of TCR beta CDR3 by immunoSEQ multiplex PCR spanned 54 Vbeta and 13 Jbeta. From the immunoSEQ multiplex PCR reads, TCRdb called clonotypes with MiXCR, one entry per CDR3 protein. Among 78,000 or so distinct CDR3 sequences, about 95% were seen once, and the ten largest hold around 0.4%. It was treatment-naive patients with stable or active relapsing-remitting disease who made up the multiple sclerosis controls. Of note for this clonotype: Its cognate antigen is unknown.

Material: CD8+ T cells from PBMCs. This clonotype originated in a human donor with multiple sclerosis.

In DNA form, the CDR3 reads TGTGCCAGCAGCTTAGCGCCTAAGGACGAGCAGTACTTC. This gives the protein CASSLAPKDEQYF. The genes are TRBV7-6 and TRBJ2-7; D uncertain. This CDR3 has 13 residues. Trimming pared 0 bases from V and 5 bases from J, leaving 8 bases between. Germline V gives CDR1 SGHVS, CDR2 FNYEAQ.